Following are 14 T cell receptor beta chains from one sample sequenced in a study of blood T cells in healthy people across ages. It was with a sample-barcoded 5' primer and a J-beta primer mix that a second PCR of about 7 to 12 cycles was run. TCRdb redid the calling of the 5' RACE reads with MiXCR, one entry per CDR3 protein. The data show hundreds of thousands of distinct CDR3 sequences, roughly 64% seen once. The sample consisted of blood. These receptors were obtained from a man aged 30 to 39 in good health.

The V call is TRBV7-9, the J call TRBJ1-6; no definite D call. Germline loops: CDR1 SEHNR, CDR2 FQNEAQ (reference sequence). The CDR3 is 13 amino acids. V gave up 3 bases and J gave up 8 bases, with 8 bases separating them. CDR3 sequence: CASSLVSHSPLHF. CDR3 in DNA: TGTGCCAGCAGCTTGGTGTCCCATTCACCCCTCCACTTT.

As for this clonotype: This sequence may be a read error, since a much larger clone differs from it by one base. V is TRBV7-2 and J is TRBJ2-7, with D unclear. This CDR3 comprises 17 residues. Germline CDR1 reads SGHTA; CDR2 reads FQGNSA. The CDR3 here is CASSLFLAPRKPYERYF. The CDR3 DNA reads as TGTGCCAGCAGCTTATTCCTCGCCCCCAGGAAACCCTACGAGCGGTACTTC.

The V and J genes are TRBV29-1 and TRBJ2-7; 9 bases are shared with TRBD1. The CDR3 contains 11 residues. Unmatched junction bases numbered 1, after V lost 7 bases and J lost 3 bases. Germline CDR1 SQVTM, CDR2 ANQGSEA. The CDR3 nucleotides are TGCAGCGGACAGGGGGGCTACGAGCAGTACTTC. Encoded protein: CSGQGGYEQYF.

This chain connects TRBV25-1 to TRBJ2-1; D might be TRBD2 (5 bases). This CDR3 region has 11 residues. V shed 10 bases and J shed 8 bases, with 12 bases lying between them. CDR1 is MGHDK and CDR2 is SYGVNS in the germline V gene. The CDR3 reads CATREYDEQFF. CDR3 DNA sequence: TGTGCCACTAGGGAGTACGATGAGCAGTTCTTC.

There are a few counts of this clonotype. This sequence joins TRBV7-2 and TRBJ2-1; D uncertain. V shed 1 base and J shed 6 bases, with 10 bases lying between them. CDR1 and CDR2 (germline): SGHTA, FQGNSA. This CDR3 has 14 residues. DNA for the CDR3: TGTGCCAGCAGCTTAGAGGTGGGCTCCAATGAGCAGTTCTTC. As protein: CASSLEVGSNEQFF.

A few counts support this clonotype. The chain joins TRBV24-1 to TRBJ2-3; D is uncertain. V lost 5 bases and J lost 4, with 9 bases in between. Per the germline V gene, CDR1 is KGHDR and CDR2 is SFDVKD. The CDR3 length is 13 residues. CDR3 sequence: CATSAMESDTQYF. For the CDR3, the DNA is TGTGCCACCAGTGCAATGGAGTCAGATACGCAGTATTTT.

The chain links TRBV6-5 to TRBJ2-7; a possible D gene is TRBD1 (5 bases). The CDR3 extends over 14 amino acids. Germline V gene data show CDR1 as MNHEY and CDR2 as SVGAGI. Trimming shortened V by 5 bases and J by 3 bases, and 14 bases separated the two germline ends. The CDR3 region is CASSADTTNYEQYF. CDR3 DNA sequence: TGTGCCAGCAGTGCGGACACCACGAACTACGAGCAGTACTTC.

Regarding this clonotype: This clone may be a read error of a much larger clone one base away. The V call is TRBV12-3 or TRBV12-4, the J call TRBJ2-5, with D hard to call. The CDR3 covers 12 residues. CDR3 DNA: TGTGCCAGCAGTCCCCGAGGAGAGGCCCAGTACTTC. Residues: CASSPRGEAQYF.

This rearrangement joins TRBV5-1 to TRBJ2-3; D may be TRBD1 or TRBD2 (5 bases each). Between the trimmed V and J ends, which lost 5 bases and 2 bases, there was a span of 15 bases. CDR3 length: 15 amino acids. Germline V lookup: CDR1 SGHRS, CDR2 YFSETQ. The CDR3 region has the DNA TGCGCCAGCAGGACGGGGACCCCAAACACAGATACGCAGTATTTT. As protein: CASRTGTPNTDTQYF.

The CDR3 region is CASSSRGQATNTQYF. DNA of the CDR3: TGTGCCAGCAGCTCTAGGGGACAGGCTACCAATACGCAGTATTTT. V and J are TRBV7-9 and TRBJ2-3, with 8 nucleotides matching TRBD1. This CDR3 is 15 amino acids long. The junction had 10 bases not matched to a gene; V was cut back by 4 bases and J by 7 bases. Germline CDR1 and CDR2: SEHNR and FQNEAQ (reference sequence).

The V call is TRBV10-3, the J call TRBJ2-7, with D uncertain. The CDR3 runs 14 residues. Germline loops: CDR1 ENHRY, CDR2 SYGVKD. The V end was cut by 0 bases, the J end by 0 bases, with 6 bases between. CDR3 protein: CAISESSHSYEQYF. CDR3 DNA: TGTGCCATCAGTGAGTCGTCCCACTCCTACGAGCAGTACTTC.

The V gene is TRBV18, the J gene TRBJ2-2; TRBD1 matches 7 bases. Germline assignment: CDR1 KGHSH and CDR2 LQKENI. J gave up 0 bases and V 4 bases, and 5 bases lay outside the gene matches. There are 16 residues in the CDR3. This chain's CDR3 is CASSLYGTANTGELFF. CDR3 DNA sequence: TGTGCCAGCTCACTTTACGGGACAGCGAACACCGGGGAGCTGTTTTTT.

This clonotype was seen only a few times. The rearrangement uses TRBV3-1 and TRBJ1-1, with D maybe TRBD1 (5 bases). Germline V lookup: CDR1 LGHDT, CDR2 YNNKEL (reference sequence). Trimming stripped 3 bases from V and 1 base from J, with 6 bases between. The CDR3 covers 13 residues. The CDR3 region has the DNA TGTGCCAGCAGCCAGACAGAGAACACTGAAGCTTTCTTT. Encoded protein: CASSQTENTEAFF.

V usage is TRBV7-9 and J usage is TRBJ2-3, with D unclear. The germline V gene encodes CDR1 SEHNR and CDR2 FQNEAQ (reference sequence). Trimming pared 6 bases from V and 0 bases from J, leaving 10 bases between. The CDR3 runs 14 residues. The CDR3 bases are TGTGCCAGCAGTGCGACGGCAAGCACAGATACGCAGTATTTT. Its protein product is CASSATASTDTQYF.